This T cell receptor beta chain appears in the sequencing data of a study of regulatory T cells in long-lasting Graves disease. Study results and limitations: Under persistent disease, TRBV28, TRBJ1-2 and TRBJ2-5 were used preferentially.

This clonotype was counted at least ten times. Its antigen is currently unknown. Arm-PCR with iRepertoire HTBI primers amplified the CDR3 regions for these TCR beta libraries. TCRdb reprocessed the multiplex PCR reads with MiXCR, giving one entry per CDR3 protein. Found here are roughly 400,000 distinct CDR3 sequences, more than 20% of them singletons; the top ten hold roughly 20%. Stated time point: persistent/refractory GD, antithyroid drugs over 5 years with positive TRAb. The TCR library used RNA extracted from PBMCs. The germline V and J ends were trimmed by 0 bases and 5 bases, with 10 bases remaining between them. CDR1 and CDR2 from the germline V gene are SGHTA and FQGNSA. The CDR3 runs to 14 residues.

The gene calls are TRBV7-2 and TRBJ1-1; D may be TRBD1 (5 bases). This material consisted of peripheral blood mononuclear cells (PBMCs), taken when the disease was refractory, from a patient treated with antithyroid drugs. The clonotype comes from a female donor with Graves disease. The DNA for the CDR3 is TGTGCCAGCAGCTTAGCGGGGGGAGCGACTGAAGCTTTCTTT. It codes for CASSLAGGATEAFF.